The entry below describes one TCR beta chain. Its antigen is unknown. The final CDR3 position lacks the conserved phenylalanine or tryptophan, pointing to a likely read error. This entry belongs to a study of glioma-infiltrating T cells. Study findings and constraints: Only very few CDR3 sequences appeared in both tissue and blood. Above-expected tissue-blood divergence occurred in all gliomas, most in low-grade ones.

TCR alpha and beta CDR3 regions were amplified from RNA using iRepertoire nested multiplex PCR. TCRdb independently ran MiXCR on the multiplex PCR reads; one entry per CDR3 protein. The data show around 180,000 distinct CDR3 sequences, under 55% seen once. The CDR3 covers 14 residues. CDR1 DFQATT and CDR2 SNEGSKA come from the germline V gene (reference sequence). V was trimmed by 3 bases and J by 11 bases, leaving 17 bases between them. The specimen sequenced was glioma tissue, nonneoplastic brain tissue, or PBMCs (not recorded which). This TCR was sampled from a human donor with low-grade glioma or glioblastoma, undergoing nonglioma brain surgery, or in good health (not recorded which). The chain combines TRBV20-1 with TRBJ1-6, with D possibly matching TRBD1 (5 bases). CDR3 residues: CSASYGTDDTPLHL. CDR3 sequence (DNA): TGCAGTGCTAGTTACGGGACTGATGATACACCCCTCCACCTT.